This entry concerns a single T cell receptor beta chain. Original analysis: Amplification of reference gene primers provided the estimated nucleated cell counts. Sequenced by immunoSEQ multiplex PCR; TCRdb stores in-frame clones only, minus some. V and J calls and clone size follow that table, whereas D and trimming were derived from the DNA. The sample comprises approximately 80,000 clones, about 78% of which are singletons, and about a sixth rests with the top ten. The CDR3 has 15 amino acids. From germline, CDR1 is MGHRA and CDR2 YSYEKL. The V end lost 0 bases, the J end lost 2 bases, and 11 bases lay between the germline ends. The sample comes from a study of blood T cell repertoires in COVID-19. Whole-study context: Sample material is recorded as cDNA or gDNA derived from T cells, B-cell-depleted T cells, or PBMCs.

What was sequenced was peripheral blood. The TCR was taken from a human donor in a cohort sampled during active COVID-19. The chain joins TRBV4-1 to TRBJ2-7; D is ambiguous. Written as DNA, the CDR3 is TGCGCCAGCAGCCAAGATTCCCAGAAACCCTACGAGCAGTACTTC. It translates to CASSQDSQKPYEQYF.